The entry below gives a single TCR beta chain sequence along with its context. The CDR3 is 13 residues long. Germline V gene data show CDR1 as SGHNT and CDR2 as YYREEE (reference sequence). Trimming removed 4 bases from V and 6 bases from J; junction bases left unmatched: 6. These data come from a study of blood T cell repertoires in COVID-19. Study background: The United States, Italy and Spain supplied acute and convalescent COVID-19 samples. T cells, B-cell-depleted T cells, or PBMCs supplied cDNA or gDNA.

Per the study methods: By means of reference gene primer amplification, nucleated cell counts were estimated. Method: immunoSEQ multiplex PCR; TCRdb's copy keeps in-frame clones and lacks some. D and trimming were read from the DNA, whereas the V and J calls and clone size are those reported in that table. This sample has fewer than 90,000 clones, with about 96% found just once. Sequencing was performed on peripheral blood. This TCR was sampled from a human donor with active COVID-19. The donor label of this sample is uncertain. The V and J genes are TRBV5-4 and TRBJ2-7, with TRBD1 identical over 8 bases. Here the CDR3 reads CASSLDRGSEQYF. In DNA, the CDR3 is TGTGCCAGCAGCCTTGACAGGGGATCCGAGCAGTACTTC.